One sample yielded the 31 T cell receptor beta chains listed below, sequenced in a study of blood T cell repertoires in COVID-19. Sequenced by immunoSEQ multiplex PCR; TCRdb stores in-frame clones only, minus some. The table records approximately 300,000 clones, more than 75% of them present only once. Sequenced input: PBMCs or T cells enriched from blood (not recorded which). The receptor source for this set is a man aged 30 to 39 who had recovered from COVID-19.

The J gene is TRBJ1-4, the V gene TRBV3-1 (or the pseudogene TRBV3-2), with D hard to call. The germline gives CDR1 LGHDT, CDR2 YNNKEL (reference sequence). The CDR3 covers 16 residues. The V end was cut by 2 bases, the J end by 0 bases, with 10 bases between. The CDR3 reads CASSQRPVTTNEKLFF. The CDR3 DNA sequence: TGTGCCAGCAGCCAACGTCCGGTTACAACTAATGAAAAACTGTTTTTT.

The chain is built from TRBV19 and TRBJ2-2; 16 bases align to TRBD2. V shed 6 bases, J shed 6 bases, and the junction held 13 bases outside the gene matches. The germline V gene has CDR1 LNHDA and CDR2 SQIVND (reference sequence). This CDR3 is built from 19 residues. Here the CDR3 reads CASRAHPGLAGGGAGELFF. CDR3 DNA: TGTGCCAGTAGAGCTCACCCGGGACTAGCGGGAGGGGGGGCCGGGGAGCTGTTTTTT.

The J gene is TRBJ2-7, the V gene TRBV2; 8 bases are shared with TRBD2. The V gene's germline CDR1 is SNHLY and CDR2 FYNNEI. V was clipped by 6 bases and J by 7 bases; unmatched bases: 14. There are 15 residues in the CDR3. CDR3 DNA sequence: TGTGCCAGCAGCGCCGAACTAGCGGCTGTCGGGGAGCAGTACTTC. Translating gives CASSAELAAVGEQYF.

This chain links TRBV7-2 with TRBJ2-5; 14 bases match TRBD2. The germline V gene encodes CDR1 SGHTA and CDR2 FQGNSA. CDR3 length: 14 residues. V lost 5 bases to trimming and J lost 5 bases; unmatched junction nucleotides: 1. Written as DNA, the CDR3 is TGTGCCAGCAGCCGGACTAGCGGGGGGGAGACCCAGTACTTC. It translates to CASSRTSGGETQYF.

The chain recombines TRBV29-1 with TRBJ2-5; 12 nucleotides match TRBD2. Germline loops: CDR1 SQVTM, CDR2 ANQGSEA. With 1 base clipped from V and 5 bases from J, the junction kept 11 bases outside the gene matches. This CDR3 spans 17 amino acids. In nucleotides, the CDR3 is TGCAGCGTTGAAGTAGGTCTAGCGGGGGGGCGGTTGGAGACCCAGTACTTC. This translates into CSVEVGLAGGRLETQYF.

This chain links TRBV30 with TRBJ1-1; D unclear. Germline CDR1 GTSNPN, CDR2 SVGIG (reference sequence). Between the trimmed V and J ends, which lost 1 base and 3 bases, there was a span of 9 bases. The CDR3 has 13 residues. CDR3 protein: CAWSATVHTEAFF. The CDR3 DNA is TGTGCCTGGAGTGCCACAGTGCACACTGAAGCTTTCTTT.

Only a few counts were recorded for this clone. CDR3 sequence: CAWQAGGGPYEQYF. The CDR3 bases are TGTGCCTGGCAGGCGGGCGGCGGACCCTACGAGCAGTACTTC. The V and J genes are TRBV30 and TRBJ2-7; tentatively, D is TRBD2 (5 bases). V gave up 5 bases and J gave up 2 bases, with 16 bases separating them. The V gene's germline CDR1 is GTSNPN and CDR2 SVGIG (reference sequence). CDR3 length: 14 residues.

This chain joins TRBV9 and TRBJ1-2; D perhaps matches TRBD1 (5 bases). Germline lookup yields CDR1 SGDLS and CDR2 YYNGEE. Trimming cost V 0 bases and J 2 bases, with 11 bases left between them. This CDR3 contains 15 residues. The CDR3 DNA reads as TGTGCCAGCAGCGTAGGGGGGGTTCAAAACTATGGCTACACCTTC. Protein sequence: CASSVGGVQNYGYTF.

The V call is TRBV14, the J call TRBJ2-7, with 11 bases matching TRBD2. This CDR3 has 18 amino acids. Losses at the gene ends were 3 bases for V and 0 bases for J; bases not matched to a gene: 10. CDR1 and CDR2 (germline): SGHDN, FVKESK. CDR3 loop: CASSQALAGGPRSYEQYF. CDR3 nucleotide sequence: TGTGCCAGCAGCCAGGCCCTAGCGGGGGGACCCCGCTCCTACGAGCAGTACTTC.

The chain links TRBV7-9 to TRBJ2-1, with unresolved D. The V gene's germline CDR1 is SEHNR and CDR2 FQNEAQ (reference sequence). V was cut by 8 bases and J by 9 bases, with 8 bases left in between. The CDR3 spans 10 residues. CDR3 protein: CASGNPEQFF. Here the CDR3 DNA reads TGTGCCAGCGGCAATCCTGAGCAGTTCTTC. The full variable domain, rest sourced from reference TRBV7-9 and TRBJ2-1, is DTGVSQNPRHKITKRGQNVTFRCDPISEHNRLYWYRQTLGQGPEFLTYFQNEAQLEKSRLLSDRFSAERPKGSFSTLEIQRTEQGDSAMYLCASGNPEQFFGPGTRLTVL.

The CDR3 loop reads CATSDLQKASGSFDEQFF. CDR3 in DNA: TGTGCCACCAGTGATTTGCAGAAGGCTAGCGGCTCTTTCGATGAGCAGTTCTTC. The chain uses TRBV24-1 and TRBJ2-1, with TRBD2 matching over 7 bases. Germline loops: CDR1 KGHDR, CDR2 SFDVKD. The CDR3 length is 18 residues. The junction had 15 bases not matched to a gene; V was cut back by 0 bases and J by 8 bases.

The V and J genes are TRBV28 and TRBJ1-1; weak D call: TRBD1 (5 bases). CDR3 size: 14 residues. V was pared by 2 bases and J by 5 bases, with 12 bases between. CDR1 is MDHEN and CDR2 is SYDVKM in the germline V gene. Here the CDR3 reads CASSLIRDRTEAFF. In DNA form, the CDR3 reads TGTGCCAGCAGTTTAATCAGGGATCGGACTGAAGCTTTCTTT.

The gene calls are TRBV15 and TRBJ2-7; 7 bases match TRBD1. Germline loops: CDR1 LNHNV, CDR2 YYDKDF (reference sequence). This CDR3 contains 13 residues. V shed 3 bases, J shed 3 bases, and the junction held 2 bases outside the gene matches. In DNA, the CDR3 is TGTGCCACCAGCAGTGACAGGGACTACGAGCAGTACTTC. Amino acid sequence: CATSSDRDYEQYF.

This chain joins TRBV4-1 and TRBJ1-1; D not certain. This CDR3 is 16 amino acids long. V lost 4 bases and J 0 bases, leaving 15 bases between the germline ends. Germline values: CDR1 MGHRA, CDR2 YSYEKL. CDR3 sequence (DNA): TGCGCCAGCAGCCGCAGCCTCTTTACAGTGAACACTGAAGCTTTCTTT. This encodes CASSRSLFTVNTEAFF.

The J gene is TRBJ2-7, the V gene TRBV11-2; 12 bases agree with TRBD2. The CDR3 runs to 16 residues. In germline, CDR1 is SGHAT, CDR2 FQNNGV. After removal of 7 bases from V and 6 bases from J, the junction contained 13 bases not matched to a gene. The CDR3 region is CASTPGLAGGRGEQYF. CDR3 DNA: TGTGCCAGCACCCCGGGGCTAGCGGGAGGGAGAGGCGAGCAGTACTTC.

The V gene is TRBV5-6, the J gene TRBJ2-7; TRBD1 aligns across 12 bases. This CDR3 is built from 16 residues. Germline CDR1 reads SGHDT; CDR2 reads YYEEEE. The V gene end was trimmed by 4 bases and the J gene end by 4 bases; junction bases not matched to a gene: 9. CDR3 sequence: CASSIPGTGGLYEQYF. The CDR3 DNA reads TGTGCCAGCAGCATACCCGGGACAGGGGGCCTTTACGAGCAGTACTTC.

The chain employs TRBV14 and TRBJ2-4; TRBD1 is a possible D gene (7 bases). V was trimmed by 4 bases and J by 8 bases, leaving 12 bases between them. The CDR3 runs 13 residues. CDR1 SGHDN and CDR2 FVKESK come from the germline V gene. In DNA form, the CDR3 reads TGTGCCAGCAGCCGGACAGGCGGGGACATTCAGTACTTC. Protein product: CASSRTGGDIQYF.

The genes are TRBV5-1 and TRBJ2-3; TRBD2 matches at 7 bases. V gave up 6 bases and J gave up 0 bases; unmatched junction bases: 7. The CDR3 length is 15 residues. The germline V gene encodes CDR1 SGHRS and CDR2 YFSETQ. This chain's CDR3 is CASKPPSGSTDTQYF. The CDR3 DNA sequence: TGCGCCAGCAAACCCCCTAGCGGTAGCACAGATACGCAGTATTTT.

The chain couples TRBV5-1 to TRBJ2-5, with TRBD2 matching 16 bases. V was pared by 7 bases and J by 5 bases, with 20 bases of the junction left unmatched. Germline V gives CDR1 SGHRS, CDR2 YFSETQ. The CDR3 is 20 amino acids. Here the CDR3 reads CASHFSGTSGGAGGPETQYF. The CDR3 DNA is TGCGCCAGCCACTTCTCCGGGACTAGCGGGGGGGCCGGAGGTCCGGAGACCCAGTACTTC. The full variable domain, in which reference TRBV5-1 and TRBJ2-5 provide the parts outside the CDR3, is KAGVTQTPRYLIKTRGQQVTLSCSPISGHRSVSWYQQTPGQGLQFLFEYFSETQRNKGNFPGRFSGRQFSNSRSEMNVSTLELGDSALYLCASHFSGTSGGAGGPETQYFGPGTRLLVL.

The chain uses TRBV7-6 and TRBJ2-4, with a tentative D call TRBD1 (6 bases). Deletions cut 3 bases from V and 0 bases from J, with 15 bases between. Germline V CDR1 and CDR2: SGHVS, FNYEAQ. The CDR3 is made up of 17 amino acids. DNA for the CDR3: TGTGCCAGCAGCTTGGGCACAGGGTCCATAGCCAAAAACATTCAGTACTTC. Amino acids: CASSLGTGSIAKNIQYF.

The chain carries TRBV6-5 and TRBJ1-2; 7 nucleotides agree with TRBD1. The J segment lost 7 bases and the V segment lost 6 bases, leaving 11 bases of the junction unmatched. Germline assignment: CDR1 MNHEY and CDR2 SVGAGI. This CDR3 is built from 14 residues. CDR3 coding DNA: TGTGCCAGCAGATCACAGGGGAGGTCGGGTGGCTACACCTTC. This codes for CASRSQGRSGGYTF.

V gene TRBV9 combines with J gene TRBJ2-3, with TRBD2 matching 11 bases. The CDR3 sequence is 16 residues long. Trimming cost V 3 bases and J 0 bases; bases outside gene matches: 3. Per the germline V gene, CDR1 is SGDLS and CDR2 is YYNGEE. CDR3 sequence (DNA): TGTGCCAGCAGCGCTAGCGGGGGGCCTAGCACAGATACGCAGTATTTT. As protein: CASSASGGPSTDTQYF.

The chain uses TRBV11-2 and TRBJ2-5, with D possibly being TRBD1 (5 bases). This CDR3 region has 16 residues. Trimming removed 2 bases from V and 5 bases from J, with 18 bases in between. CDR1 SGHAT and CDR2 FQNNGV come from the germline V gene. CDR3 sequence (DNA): TGTGCCAGCAGCTTATCGGGCCGACAAGGGGCCGAGACCCAGTACTTC. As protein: CASSLSGRQGAETQYF.

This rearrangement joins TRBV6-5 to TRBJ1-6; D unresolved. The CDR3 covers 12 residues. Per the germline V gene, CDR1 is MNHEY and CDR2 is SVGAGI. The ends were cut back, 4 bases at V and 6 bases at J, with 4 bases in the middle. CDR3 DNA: TGTGCCAGCAGTTCTCCTAATTCACCCCTCCACTTT. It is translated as CASSSPNSPLHF.

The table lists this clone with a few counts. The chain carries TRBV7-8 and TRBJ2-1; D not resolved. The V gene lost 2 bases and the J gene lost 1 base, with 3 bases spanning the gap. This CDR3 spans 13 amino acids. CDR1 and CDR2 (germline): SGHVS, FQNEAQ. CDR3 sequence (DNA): TGTGCCAGCAGCTTACCTTCCTACAATGAGCAGTTCTTC. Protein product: CASSLPSYNEQFF.

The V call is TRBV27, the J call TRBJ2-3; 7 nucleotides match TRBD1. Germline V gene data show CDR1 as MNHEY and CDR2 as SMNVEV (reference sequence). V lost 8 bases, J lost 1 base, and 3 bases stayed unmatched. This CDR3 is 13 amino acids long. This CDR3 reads CASEGQGTDTQYF. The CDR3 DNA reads TGTGCCAGCGAAGGACAGGGCACAGATACGCAGTATTTT.

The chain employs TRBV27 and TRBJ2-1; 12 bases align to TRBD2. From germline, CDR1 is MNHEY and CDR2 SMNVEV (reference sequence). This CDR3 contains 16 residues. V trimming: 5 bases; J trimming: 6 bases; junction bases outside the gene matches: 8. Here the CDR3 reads CASSPGLAGPPNEQFF. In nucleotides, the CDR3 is TGTGCCAGCAGTCCTGGACTAGCGGGACCCCCCAATGAGCAGTTCTTC.

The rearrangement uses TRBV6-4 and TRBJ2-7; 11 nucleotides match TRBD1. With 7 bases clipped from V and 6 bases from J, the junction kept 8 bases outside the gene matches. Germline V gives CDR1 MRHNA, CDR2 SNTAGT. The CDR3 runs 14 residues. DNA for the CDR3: TGTGCCAGCACTTTCGGGACAGGGGGTTGCGAGCAGTACTTC. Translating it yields CASTFGTGGCEQYF.

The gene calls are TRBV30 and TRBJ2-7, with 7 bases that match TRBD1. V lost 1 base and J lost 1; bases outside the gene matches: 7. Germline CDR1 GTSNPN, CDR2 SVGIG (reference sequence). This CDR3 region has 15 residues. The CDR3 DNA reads TGTGCCTGGAGTGGCCTCGGGACAGCGTCCTACGAGCAGTACTTC. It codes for CAWSGLGTASYEQYF.

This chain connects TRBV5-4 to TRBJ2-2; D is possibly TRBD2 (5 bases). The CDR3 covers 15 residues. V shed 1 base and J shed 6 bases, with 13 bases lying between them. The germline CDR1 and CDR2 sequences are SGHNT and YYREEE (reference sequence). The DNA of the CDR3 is TGTGCCAGCAGCTTGCGAGGGCCTGAATCCGGGGAGCTGTTTTTT. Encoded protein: CASSLRGPESGELFF. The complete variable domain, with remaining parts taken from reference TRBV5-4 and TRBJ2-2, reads ETGVTQSPTHLIKTRGQQVTLRCSSQSGHNTVSWYQQALGQGPQFIFQYYREEENGRGNFPPRFSGLQFPNYSSELNVNALELDDSALYLCASSLRGPESGELFFGEGSRLTVL.

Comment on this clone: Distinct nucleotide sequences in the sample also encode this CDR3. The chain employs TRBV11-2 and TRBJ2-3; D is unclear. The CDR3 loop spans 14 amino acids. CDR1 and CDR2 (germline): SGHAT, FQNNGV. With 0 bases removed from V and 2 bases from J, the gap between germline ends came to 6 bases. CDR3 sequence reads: CASSLEQITDTQYF. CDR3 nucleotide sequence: TGTGCCAGCAGCTTAGAACAAATCACAGATACGCAGTATTTT.